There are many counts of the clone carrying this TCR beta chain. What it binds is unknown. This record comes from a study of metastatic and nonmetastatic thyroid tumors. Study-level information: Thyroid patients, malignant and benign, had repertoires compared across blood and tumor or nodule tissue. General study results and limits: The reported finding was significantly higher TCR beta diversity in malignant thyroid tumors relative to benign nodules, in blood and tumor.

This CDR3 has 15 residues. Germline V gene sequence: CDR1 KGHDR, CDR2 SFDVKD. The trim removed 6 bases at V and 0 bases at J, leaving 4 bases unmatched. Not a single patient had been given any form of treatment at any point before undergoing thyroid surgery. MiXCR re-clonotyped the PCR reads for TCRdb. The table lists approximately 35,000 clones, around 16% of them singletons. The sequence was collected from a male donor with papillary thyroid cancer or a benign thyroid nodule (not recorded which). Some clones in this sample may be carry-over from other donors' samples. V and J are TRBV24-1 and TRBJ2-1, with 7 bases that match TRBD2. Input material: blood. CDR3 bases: TGTGCCACCAGTAGGGGAGGGACCTCCTACAATGAGCAGTTCTTC. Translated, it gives CATSRGGTSYNEQFF.